Below, one TCR beta chain is given with its context. Antigen specificity is unknown. The junction does not match germline at one end; this may be a read error. The data are from a study of somatic mutations in cytotoxic T cells in rheumatoid arthritis. The wider study: Certain V beta antibody-stained T-cell populations, V beta1+ cells sequenced for TCRB among them, were flow-sorted to nearly 100% purity.

Only in-frame clones appear in the TCRdb table, and some are missing; sequencing was by immunoSEQ multiplex PCR. The sample comprises some 10,000 clones, 81% of which are singletons, and approximately 20% rests with the top ten. General study points: No multiple-comparison adjustment was applied to the slight TRBV07 underrepresentation in rheumatoid arthritis patients. Measured CD8+ T-cell clonality, a value compared between rheumatoid arthritis patients and age-matched healthy controls, did not differ significantly.

The healthy controls consisted of blood donors aged 55 to 60 years at the median (range about 21-75), approximately 53% of whom were female. CDR1 is SGHVS and CDR2 is FNYEAQ in the germline V gene. The CDR3 runs to 15 residues. Sequenced sample: CD8+ T cells sorted from blood. The chain couples TRBV7-6 to TRBJ2-1; D possibly corresponds to TRBD2 (5 bases). The sequence came from a woman in her forties or fifties in good health. The CDR3, as DNA: TGTGCCAGCAGCTTAGCTGCGGACTCCAACAATGAGCAGTTCTTC. Translated, it gives CASSLAADSNNEQFF.